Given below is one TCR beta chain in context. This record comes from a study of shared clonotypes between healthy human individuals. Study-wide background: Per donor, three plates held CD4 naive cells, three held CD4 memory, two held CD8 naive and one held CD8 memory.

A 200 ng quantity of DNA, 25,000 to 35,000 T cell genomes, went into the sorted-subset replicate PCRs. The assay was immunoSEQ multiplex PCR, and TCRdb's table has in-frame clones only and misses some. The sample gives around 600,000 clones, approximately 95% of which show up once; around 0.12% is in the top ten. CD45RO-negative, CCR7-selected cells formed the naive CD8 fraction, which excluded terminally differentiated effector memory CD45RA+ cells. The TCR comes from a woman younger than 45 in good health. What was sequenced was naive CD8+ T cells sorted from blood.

CDR3 DNA: TGTGCCAGCAGGACCGGACAGGGCCTTTCCTACGAGCAGTACTTC. Its translation: CASRTGQGLSYEQYF. The rearrangement uses TRBV6-1 and TRBJ2-7; 8 nucleotides match TRBD1. Trimming at V came to 6 bases and at J to 1 base, leaving 8 bases not matched to a gene. The CDR3 spans 15 residues. Germline V gene lookup returns CDR1 MNHNS and CDR2 SASEGT.